Below, 25 T cell receptor beta chains from the same sample are listed, as sequenced in a study of T cell responses to AZD1222 COVID-19 vaccine. Some clones are missing from TCRdb's copy, which holds only in-frame ones; the method was immunoSEQ multiplex PCR. Of roughly 140,000 clones in the sample, 93% were seen once. Sequenced material: peripheral blood, taken on day 0 of AZD1222 vaccination. These receptor sequences come from an adult in good health.

The gene calls are TRBV19 and TRBJ2-3, with 9 bases aligning to TRBD2. This CDR3 comprises 15 residues. The germline V gene encodes CDR1 LNHDA and CDR2 SQIVND (reference sequence). V shed 4 bases and J 6 bases; nucleotides not matched to a gene: 8. The CDR3 sequence: CASSRMAGGPDTQYF. DNA for the CDR3: TGTGCCAGTAGTAGAATGGCGGGAGGGCCCGATACGCAGTATTTT. Supplemented by reference TRBV19 and TRBJ2-3, the full variable domain reads DGGITQSPKYLFRKEGQNVTLSCEQNLNHDAMYWYRQDPGQGLRLIYYSQIVNDFQKGDIAEGYSVSREKKESFPLTVTSAQKNPTAFYLCASSRMAGGPDTQYFGPGTRLTVL.

V and J are TRBV20-1 and TRBJ2-1; D gene uncertain. Germline CDR1 reads DFQATT; CDR2 reads SNEGSKA (reference sequence). The length of the CDR3 is 10 residues. V gave up 6 bases and J gave up 9 bases, with 9 bases separating them. CDR3 loop: CSAVGFEQFF. CDR3 nucleotides: TGCAGTGCAGTCGGGTTTGAGCAGTTCTTC.

The CDR3: CAWSLSVETDTEAFF. The CDR3 DNA sequence: TGTGCCTGGAGTCTATCGGTGGAAACGGACACTGAAGCTTTCTTT. This chain links TRBV30 with TRBJ1-1; unclear D gene. V was pared by 2 bases and J by 3 bases, with 16 bases between. The germline V gene has CDR1 GTSNPN and CDR2 SVGIG (reference sequence). The CDR3 has 15 residues.

The V gene is TRBV4-2, the J gene TRBJ1-1; D perhaps matches TRBD1 (5 bases). CDR3 length: 13 residues. Germline lookup yields CDR1 LGHNA and CDR2 YNFKEQ. V was trimmed by 6 bases and J by 0 bases, leaving 8 bases between them. For the CDR3, the DNA is TGTGCCAGCAGTACCAGGGTGAACACTGAAGCTTTCTTT. It is translated as CASSTRVNTEAFF.

The gene calls are TRBV11-2 and TRBJ2-3; either TRBD1 or TRBD2 may supply D (6 bases each). The germline V gene has CDR1 SGHAT and CDR2 FQNNGV. The CDR3 is 16 amino acids. Trimming shortened V by 5 bases and J by 1 base, and 16 bases separated the two germline ends. The CDR3 protein is CASSQGGGHGTDTQYF. In nucleotides, the CDR3 is TGTGCCAGCAGCCAGGGTGGGGGGCATGGCACAGATACGCAGTATTTT.

The rearrangement uses TRBV7-9 and TRBJ2-1; TRBD2 might be the D (5 bases). Germline V CDR1 and CDR2: SEHNR, FQNEAQ (reference sequence). This CDR3 spans 14 amino acids. Trimming cost V 3 bases and J 8 bases, with 14 bases left between them. Here the CDR3 reads CASSFGRARDEQFF. As DNA, the CDR3 is TGTGCCAGCAGCTTTGGGCGGGCGCGCGATGAGCAGTTCTTC.

V usage is TRBV10-3 and J usage is TRBJ1-3; D gene uncertain. Germline-derived CDR1 and CDR2 are ENHRY and SYGVKD. This CDR3 comprises 14 residues. V lost 2 bases to trimming and J lost 0 bases, with 5 bases between them. In DNA form, the CDR3 reads TGTGCCATCAGTGAGACCAGCTCTGGAAACACCATATATTTT. It codes for CAISETSSGNTIYF.

This clone has a single count. The V and J genes are TRBV5-8 and TRBJ1-5, with D possibly TRBD1 on 5 matching bases. Germline V gene lookup returns CDR1 SGHTS and CDR2 YDEGEE. V lost 0 bases, J lost 7 bases, and 20 bases lay in between. There are 17 residues in the CDR3. The CDR3 DNA reads as TGTGCCAGCAGCTTGGGGTATTTGGACATGTCCAGCCAGCCCCAGCATTTT. It codes for CASSLGYLDMSSQPQHF.

This chain connects TRBV6-1 to TRBJ1-2; tentative D call: TRBD1 (6 bases). CDR1 is MNHNS and CDR2 is SASEGT in the germline V gene. Trimming left V 3 bases short and J 8 bases short, with 16 bases between. This CDR3 contains 14 residues. The CDR3 spells CASSDSPWDTGYTF. The CDR3 DNA reads as TGTGCCAGCAGTGATTCCCCATGGGACACAGGCTACACCTTC.

This chain uses TRBV27 with TRBJ2-1; 10 bases align to TRBD1. The germline V gene encodes CDR1 MNHEY and CDR2 SMNVEV (reference sequence). The CDR3 sequence is 15 residues long. V shed 6 bases, J shed 5 bases, and the junction held 7 bases outside the gene matches. CDR3 nucleotides: TGTGCCAGCAGAAAAGGGGACAGGGGAAACAATGAGCAGTTCTTC. This encodes CASRKGDRGNNEQFF.

For the CDR3, the DNA is TGTGCCAGTAGTTTCCGTAGCGGGGGCTACAATGAGCAGTTCTTC. Translated, it gives CASSFRSGGYNEQFF. The chain employs TRBV19 and TRBJ2-1, with 9 bases aligning to TRBD2. The CDR3 totals 15 residues. CDR1 LNHDA and CDR2 SQIVND come from the germline V gene (reference sequence). V shed 5 bases, J shed 3 bases, and the junction held 5 bases outside the gene matches.

This clone was picked up one time. The chain combines TRBV5-1 with TRBJ1-2; the match to TRBD1 covers 11 bases. The CDR3 is 16 amino acids. Germline values: CDR1 SGHRS, CDR2 YFSETQ. J was trimmed by 4 bases and V by 3 bases; bases with no gene match: 8. CDR3 bases: TGCGCCAGCAGCTCCCCCGGGACAGGGGGTTTCTATGGCTACACCTTC. This translates into CASSSPGTGGFYGYTF.

The chain links TRBV3-1 (or the pseudogene TRBV3-2) to TRBJ2-6, with TRBD1 matching 8 bases. The germline V gene has CDR1 LGHDT and CDR2 YNNKEL (reference sequence). The CDR3 has 17 amino acids. The V gene end was trimmed by 3 bases and the J gene end by 2 bases; junction bases not matched to a gene: 6. CDR3: CASSHGTGLPGANVLTF. The CDR3 coding sequence is TGTGCCAGCAGCCACGGGACAGGCCTACCTGGGGCCAACGTCCTGACTTTC.

The chain uses TRBV2 and TRBJ2-5; 8 positions agree with TRBD2. Germline V gene sequence: CDR1 SNHLY, CDR2 FYNNEI. CDR3 size: 14 residues. The V and J ends lost 5 bases and 5 bases, in that order; junction bases with no gene match: 7. CDR3 nucleotides: TGTGCCAGCAGTTCGACTAGCGCGGGGGAGACCCAGTACTTC. It is translated as CASSSTSAGETQYF.

The chain employs TRBV2 and TRBJ1-2; possible D gene TRBD1, 6 bases. Looked up from germline, CDR1 is SNHLY and CDR2 is FYNNEI. The CDR3 loop spans 17 amino acids. Trimming removed 7 bases from V and 2 bases from J, with 23 bases in between. The CDR3 DNA reads as TGTGCCAGCACTATGGACGTAGCTGAACAGGGAAACTATGGCTACACCTTC. The encoded protein is CASTMDVAEQGNYGYTF.

The V call is TRBV7-9, the J call TRBJ1-1, with D perhaps matching TRBD1 (6 bases). The germline V and J ends were trimmed by 5 bases and 3 bases, with 13 bases remaining between them. The CDR3 consists of 14 residues. Germline V gene sequence: CDR1 SEHNR, CDR2 FQNEAQ (reference sequence). The CDR3 DNA is TGTGCCAGCAGCGAGAAGGGGGTTTACACTGAAGCTTTCTTT. Amino acids: CASSEKGVYTEAFF.

The gene calls are TRBV10-1 and TRBJ2-1; a possible D gene is TRBD2 (6 bases). There are 12 residues in the CDR3. The V gene's germline CDR1 is WNHNN and CDR2 SYGVQD (reference sequence). Trimming left V 7 bases short and J 8 bases short, with 12 bases between. The DNA of the CDR3 is TGCGCCAGCAATCGCTGGGGGGATGAGCAGTTCTTC. It translates to CASNRWGDEQFF.

This rearrangement joins TRBV5-6 to TRBJ1-3, with D perhaps matching TRBD1 (5 bases). The length of the CDR3 is 15 residues. The germline V and J ends were trimmed by 4 bases and 4 bases, with 15 bases remaining between them. From germline, CDR1 is SGHDT and CDR2 YYEEEE. CDR3 bases: TGTGCCAGCAGCGCCTACGGGGACGGAGGAAACACCATATATTTT. It specifies CASSAYGDGGNTIYF.

The CDR3 protein is CASSDQGPQPQHF. The CDR3 nucleotides read TGTGCCAGCAGTGATCAGGGGCCGCAGCCCCAGCATTTT. The rearrangement uses TRBV2 and TRBJ1-5; D may be TRBD1 (6 bases). Trimming pared 3 bases from V and 7 bases from J, leaving 10 bases between. Germline values: CDR1 SNHLY, CDR2 FYNNEI. The CDR3 has 13 residues.

The chain uses TRBV19 and TRBJ1-1; a possible D gene is TRBD1 (5 bases). This CDR3 is 12 amino acids long. Germline CDR1 and CDR2: LNHDA and SQIVND (reference sequence). V gave up 6 bases and J gave up 2 bases, with 7 bases separating them. CDR3 residues: CASRDSNTEAFF. The CDR3, as DNA: TGTGCCAGTAGAGACAGTAACACTGAAGCTTTCTTT.

V gene TRBV6-5 combines with J gene TRBJ2-7; the D gene is possibly TRBD2 (6 bases). From germline, CDR1 is MNHEY and CDR2 SVGAGI. Trimming pared 1 base from V and 3 bases from J, leaving 13 bases between. The CDR3 is 15 amino acids. The CDR3 DNA reads as TGTGCCAGCAGTTACTGGGGGGACGAAAACTACGAGCAGTACTTC. Translation gives CASSYWGDENYEQYF.

This clone was counted a single time. The chain carries TRBV7-8 and TRBJ1-6; D call uncertain. The CDR3 contains 15 residues. Trimming pared 2 bases from V and 3 bases from J, leaving 8 bases between. The germline V gene has CDR1 SGHVS and CDR2 FQNEAQ. For the CDR3, the DNA is TGTGCCAGCAGCTTAAAGATCGACTATAATTCACCCCTCCACTTT. This sequence encodes CASSLKIDYNSPLHF.

The chain uses TRBV2 and TRBJ1-1, with 8 bases lining up with TRBD1. The CDR3 has 13 residues. Unmatched junction bases numbered 7, after V lost 8 bases and J lost 5 bases. The V gene's germline CDR1 is SNHLY and CDR2 FYNNEI. The CDR3 loop is CASVGTGGTEAFF. CDR3 coding DNA: TGTGCCAGCGTCGGGACAGGAGGAACTGAAGCTTTCTTT.

The chain carries TRBV24-1 and TRBJ2-5; D possibly corresponds to TRBD2 (5 bases). Trimming pared 2 bases from V and 3 bases from J, leaving 12 bases between. CDR1 and CDR2 (germline): KGHDR, SFDVKD. This CDR3 region has 15 residues. The CDR3 region has the DNA TGTGCCACCAGTGATTCCCGGACTGGCGAAGAGACCCAGTACTTC. Encoded protein: CATSDSRTGEETQYF.

This rearrangement joins TRBV28 to TRBJ1-5; 8 bases map to TRBD1. V dropped 6 bases and J dropped 9; count of bases not matched to a gene: 10. CDR1 and CDR2 from the germline V gene are MDHEN and SYDVKM. CDR3 length: 14 residues. The CDR3 sequence is CASSPTGGGGPQHF. The CDR3 coding sequence is TGTGCCAGCAGCCCCACAGGGGGAGGAGGGCCCCAGCATTTT.